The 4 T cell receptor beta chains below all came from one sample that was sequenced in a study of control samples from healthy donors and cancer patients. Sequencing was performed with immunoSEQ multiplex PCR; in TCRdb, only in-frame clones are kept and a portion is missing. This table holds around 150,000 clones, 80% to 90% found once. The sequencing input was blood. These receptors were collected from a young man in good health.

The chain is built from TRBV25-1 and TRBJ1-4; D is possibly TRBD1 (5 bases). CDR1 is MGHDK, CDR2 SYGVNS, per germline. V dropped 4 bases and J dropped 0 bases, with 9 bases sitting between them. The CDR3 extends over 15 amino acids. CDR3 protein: CASSVPGATNEKLFF. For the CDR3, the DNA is TGTGCCAGCAGTGTCCCGGGGGCAACTAATGAAAAACTGTTTTTT.

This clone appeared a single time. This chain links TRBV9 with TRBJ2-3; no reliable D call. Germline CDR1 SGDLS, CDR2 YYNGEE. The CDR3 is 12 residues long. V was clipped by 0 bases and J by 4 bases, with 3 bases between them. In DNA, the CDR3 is TGTGCCAGCAGCGTAGCGGCAGATACGCAGTATTTT. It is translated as CASSVAADTQYF. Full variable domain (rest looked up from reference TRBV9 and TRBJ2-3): DSGVTQTPKHLITATGQRVTLRCSPRSGDLSVYWYQQSLDQGLQFLIQYYNGEERAKGNILERFSAQQFPDLHSELNLSSLELGDSALYFCASSVAADTQYFGPGTRLTVL.

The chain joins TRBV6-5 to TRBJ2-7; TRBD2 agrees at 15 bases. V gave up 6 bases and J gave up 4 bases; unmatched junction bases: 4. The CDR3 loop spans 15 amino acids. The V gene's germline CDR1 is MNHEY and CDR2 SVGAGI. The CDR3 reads CASRGLAGGRYEQYF. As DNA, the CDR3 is TGTGCCAGCAGAGGACTAGCGGGGGGGAGGTACGAGCAGTACTTC.

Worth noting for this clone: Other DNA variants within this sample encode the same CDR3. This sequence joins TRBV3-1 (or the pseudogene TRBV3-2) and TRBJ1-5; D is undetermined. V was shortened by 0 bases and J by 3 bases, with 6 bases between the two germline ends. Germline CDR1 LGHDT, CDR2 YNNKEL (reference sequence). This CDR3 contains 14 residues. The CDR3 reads CASSQDQDNQPQHF. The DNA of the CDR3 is TGTGCCAGCAGCCAAGATCAGGACAATCAGCCCCAGCATTTT.